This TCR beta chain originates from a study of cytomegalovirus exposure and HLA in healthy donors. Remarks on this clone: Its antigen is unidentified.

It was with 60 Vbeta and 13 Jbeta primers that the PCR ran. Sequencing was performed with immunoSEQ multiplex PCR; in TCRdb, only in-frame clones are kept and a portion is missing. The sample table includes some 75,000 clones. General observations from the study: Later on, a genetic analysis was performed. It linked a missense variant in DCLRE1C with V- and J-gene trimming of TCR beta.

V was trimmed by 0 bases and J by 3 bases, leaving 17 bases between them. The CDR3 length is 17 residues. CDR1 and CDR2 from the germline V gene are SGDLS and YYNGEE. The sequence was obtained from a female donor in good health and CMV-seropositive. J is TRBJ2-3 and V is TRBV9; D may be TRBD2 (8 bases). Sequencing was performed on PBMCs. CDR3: CASSVGTGGGRTDTQYF. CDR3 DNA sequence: TGTGCCAGCAGCGTAGGGACGGGAGGGGGCAGGACAGATACGCAGTATTTT.